A single T cell receptor (beta chain) is shown here with its context. What it binds is not known. The data were taken from a study of cytomegalovirus exposure and HLA in healthy donors. PCR amplification relied on 60 Vbeta primers (plus 13 Jbeta primers). The method was immunoSEQ multiplex PCR; TCRdb's version includes in-frame clones alone and lacks a portion of them. The sample includes about 150,000 clones, less than 85% of them seen just once. V shed 6 bases and J shed 3 bases, with 9 bases lying between them. There are 13 residues in the CDR3. Looked up from germline, CDR1 is MNHNS and CDR2 is SASEGT. Study outcomes and limitations: Sequencing artifact likely explains a cluster of highly shared sequence variants.

The sequenced material came from PBMCs. The chain combines TRBV6-1 with TRBJ2-1; a possible D gene is TRBD1 (6 bases). The source is a woman aged 55-70 years in good health and CMV-seropositive. The CDR3 loop reads CASSRDIYNEQFF. CDR3 nucleotide sequence: TGTGCCAGCAGCCGGGACATCTACAATGAGCAGTTCTTC.